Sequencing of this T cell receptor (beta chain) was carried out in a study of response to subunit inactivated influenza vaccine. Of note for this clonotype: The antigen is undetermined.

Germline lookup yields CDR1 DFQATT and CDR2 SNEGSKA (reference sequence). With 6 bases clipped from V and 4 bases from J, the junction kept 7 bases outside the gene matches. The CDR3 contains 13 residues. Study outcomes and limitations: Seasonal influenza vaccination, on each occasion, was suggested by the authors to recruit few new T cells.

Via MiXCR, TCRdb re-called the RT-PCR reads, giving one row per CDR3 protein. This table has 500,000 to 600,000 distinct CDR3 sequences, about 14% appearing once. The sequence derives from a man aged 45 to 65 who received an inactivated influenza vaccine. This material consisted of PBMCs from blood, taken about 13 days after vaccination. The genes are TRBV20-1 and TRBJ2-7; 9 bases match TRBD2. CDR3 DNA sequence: TGCAGTGCATATAGCGGGAGTAAGTACGAGCAGTACTTC. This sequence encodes CSAYSGSKYEQYF.